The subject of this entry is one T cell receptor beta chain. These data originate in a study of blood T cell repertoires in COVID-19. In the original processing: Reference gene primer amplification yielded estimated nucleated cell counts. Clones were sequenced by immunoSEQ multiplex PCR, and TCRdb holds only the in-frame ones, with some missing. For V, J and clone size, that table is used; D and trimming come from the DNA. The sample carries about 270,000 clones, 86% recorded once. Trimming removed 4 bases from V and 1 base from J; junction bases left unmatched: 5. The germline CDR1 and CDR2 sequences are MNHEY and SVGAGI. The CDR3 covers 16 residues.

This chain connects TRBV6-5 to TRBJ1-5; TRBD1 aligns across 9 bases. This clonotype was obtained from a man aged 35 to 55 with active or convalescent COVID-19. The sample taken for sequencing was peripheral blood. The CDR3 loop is CASSWTGDLSNQPQHF. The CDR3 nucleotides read TGTGCCAGCAGTTGGACAGGGGATCTCAGCAATCAGCCCCAGCATTTT.